The T cell receptor beta chain described here comes from a study of cytomegalovirus exposure and HLA in healthy donors. Study-level results: When presence/absence was analysed, sequencing depth was taken to be roughly uniform across donors. In an earlier analysis, most TCR beta V segments were productive about 87% or about 30% of the time. The study listed under 200 cytomegalovirus-associated TCR beta chains.

As for this clone: Its antigen remains unidentified.

Nominally healthy donors provided the samples, though records likely missed some immune exposures. V lost 8 bases, J lost 4 bases, and 3 bases stayed unmatched. This CDR3 comprises 12 residues. CDR1 is SEHNR, CDR2 FQNEAQ, per germline (reference sequence). PCR employed 60 Vbeta and 13 Jbeta primers. Sequencing was performed with immunoSEQ multiplex PCR; in TCRdb, only in-frame clones are kept and a portion is missing. The sample consists of 220,000 or so clones, 75% to 85% of them appearing once. This chain links TRBV7-9 with TRBJ1-2; 8 nucleotides align to TRBD1. Sequenced sample: PBMCs. This TCR came from a woman aged 40 to 50 in good health and CMV-seronegative. The CDR3 DNA reads as TGTGCCAGCGGTACAGGGGGCTATGGCTACACCTTC. It specifies CASGTGGYGYTF.